This T cell receptor (beta chain) comes out of a study of CD8+CD57+ T cells in acquired aplastic anemia. Study as a whole: Across the sorted CD4+ and CD8+ cells, DNA amounts averaged roughly 3 ug.

Regarding the study as a whole: Roughly 30 sequences, all CD8+ CDR3, were shared between patients and controls. The study found no significant CD8+ Simpson's diversity difference between patients and controls.

Per the germline V gene, CDR1 is SGDLS and CDR2 is YYNGEE. The CDR3 extends over 17 amino acids. The V and J ends lost 0 bases and 8 bases, in that order; junction bases with no gene match: 12. A remark on this clonotype: Its specificity is unknown.

Genomic DNA constituted the template upon which TCR beta VDJ and CDR3 profiling was performed. TCRdb reanalysed the reads using MiXCR and keeps one entry per CDR3 protein. The sample has 250,000 to 300,000 distinct CDR3 sequences; 45% to 70% are singletons. V and J are TRBV9 and TRBJ2-2; 8 nucleotides line up with TRBD1. The TCR was taken from a human donor with severe aplastic anemia or a healthy control (not recorded which). Specimen: sorted CD4+, CD8+, or CD8+CD57+ T cells (not recorded which) from PBMCs. The CDR3 DNA sequence: TGTGCCAGCAGCGTAGATAGCTGGGCAGGGGGCTCGGGGGAGCTGTTTTTT. Translating it yields CASSVDSWAGGSGELFF.